This T cell receptor beta chain was obtained from a study of metastatic and nonmetastatic thyroid tumors. Study summary: Blood and tumor or nodule tissue repertoires from malignant and benign thyroid patients were compared. Overall study results and limits: Across blood and tumor, TCR beta diversity in malignant thyroid tumors was reportedly significantly higher than in benign nodules.

This clone showed up many times. The antigen is unknown. Ahead of thyroid surgery, no patient had received treatment of any kind. Per the study methods: For papillary thyroid cancer, a distant-metastasis classifier was constructed from CDR3 differences observed across clinicopathological groups. TCRdb reanalyzed the PCR reads via MiXCR. Clone size and V and J calls follow TCRdb, not the original study. The sample lists 15,000 to 20,000 clones, approximately 15% occurring once. CDR3 length equals 15 residues. CDR1 PRHDT and CDR2 FYEKMQ come from the germline V gene (reference sequence). J gave up 4 bases and V 5 bases, and 8 bases lay outside the gene matches.

Source material: blood. This receptor was taken from a female donor with papillary thyroid cancer or a benign thyroid nodule (not recorded which). Some clones in this sample may be carry-over from other donors' samples. This chain connects TRBV13 to TRBJ2-1; TRBD1 matches at 7 bases. The CDR3 loop is CASSGRDSKYNEQFF. The CDR3 DNA sequence: TGTGCCAGCAGCGGTAGGGACAGTAAGTACAATGAGCAGTTCTTC.